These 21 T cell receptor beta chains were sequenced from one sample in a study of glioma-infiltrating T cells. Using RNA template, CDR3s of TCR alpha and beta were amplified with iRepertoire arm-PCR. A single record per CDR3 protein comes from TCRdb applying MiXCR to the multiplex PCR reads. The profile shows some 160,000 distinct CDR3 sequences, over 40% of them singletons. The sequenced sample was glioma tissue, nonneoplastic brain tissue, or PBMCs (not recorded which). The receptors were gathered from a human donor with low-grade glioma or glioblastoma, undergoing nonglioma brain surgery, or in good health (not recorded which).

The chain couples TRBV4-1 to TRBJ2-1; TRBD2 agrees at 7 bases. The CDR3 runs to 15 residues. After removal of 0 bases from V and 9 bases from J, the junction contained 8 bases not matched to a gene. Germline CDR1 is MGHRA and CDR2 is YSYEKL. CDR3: CASSQERSGMGEQFF. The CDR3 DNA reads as TGCGCCAGCAGCCAAGAGAGGAGCGGGATGGGTGAGCAGTTCTTC.

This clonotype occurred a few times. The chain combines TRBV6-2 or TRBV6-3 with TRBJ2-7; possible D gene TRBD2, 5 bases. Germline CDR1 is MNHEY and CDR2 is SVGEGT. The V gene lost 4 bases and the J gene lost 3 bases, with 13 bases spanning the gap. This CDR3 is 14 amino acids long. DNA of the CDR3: TGTGCCAGCAGTTTCTCGGCTAGCCGCTACGAGCAGTACTTC. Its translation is CASSFSASRYEQYF.

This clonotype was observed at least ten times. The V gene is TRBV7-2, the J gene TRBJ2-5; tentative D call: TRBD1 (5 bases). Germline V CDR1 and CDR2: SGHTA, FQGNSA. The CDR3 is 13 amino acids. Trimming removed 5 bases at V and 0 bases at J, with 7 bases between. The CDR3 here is CASSRQYQETQYF. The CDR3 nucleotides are TGTGCCAGCAGCCGACAGTACCAAGAGACCCAGTACTTC.

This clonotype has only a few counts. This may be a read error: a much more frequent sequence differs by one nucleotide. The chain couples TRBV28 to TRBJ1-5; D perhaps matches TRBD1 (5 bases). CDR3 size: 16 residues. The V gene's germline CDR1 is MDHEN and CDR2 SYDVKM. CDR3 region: CASTPPGTLSYQPHHF. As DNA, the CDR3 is TGTGCCAGCACCCCCCCCGGGACTCTTTCCTATCAGCCCCATCATTTT.

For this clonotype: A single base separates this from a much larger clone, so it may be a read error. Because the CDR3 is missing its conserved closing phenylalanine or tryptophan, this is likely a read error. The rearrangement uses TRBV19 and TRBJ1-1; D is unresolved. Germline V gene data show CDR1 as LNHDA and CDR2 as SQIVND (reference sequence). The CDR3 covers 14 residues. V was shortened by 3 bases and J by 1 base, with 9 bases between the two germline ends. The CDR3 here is CASSITAANTEAFL. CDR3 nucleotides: TGTGCCAGTAGTATCACAGCCGCGAACACTGAAGCTTTCCTT.

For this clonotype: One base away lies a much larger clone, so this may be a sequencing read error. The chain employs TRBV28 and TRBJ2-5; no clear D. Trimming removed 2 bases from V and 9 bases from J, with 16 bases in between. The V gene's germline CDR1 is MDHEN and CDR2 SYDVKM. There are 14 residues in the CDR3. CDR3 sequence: CASSLMRLGPAQYF. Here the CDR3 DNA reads TGTGCCAGCAGTTTAATGAGACTGGGTCCGGCCCAGTACTTC.

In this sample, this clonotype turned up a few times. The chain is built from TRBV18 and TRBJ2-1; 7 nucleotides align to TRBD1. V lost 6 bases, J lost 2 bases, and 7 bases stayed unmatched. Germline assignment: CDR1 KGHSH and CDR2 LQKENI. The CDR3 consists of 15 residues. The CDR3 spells CASSLDREAYNEQFF. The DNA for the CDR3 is TGTGCCAGCTCGTTAGACAGGGAAGCCTACAATGAGCAGTTCTTC.

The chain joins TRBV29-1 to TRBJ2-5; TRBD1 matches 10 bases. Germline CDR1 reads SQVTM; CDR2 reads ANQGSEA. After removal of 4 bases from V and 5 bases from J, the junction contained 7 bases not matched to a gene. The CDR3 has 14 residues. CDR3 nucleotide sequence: TGCAGCGTTGGCTGGACAGGGGGTTGGGAGACCCAGTACTTC. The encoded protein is CSVGWTGGWETQYF. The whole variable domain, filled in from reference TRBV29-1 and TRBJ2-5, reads SAVISQKPSRDICQRGTSLTIQCQVDSQVTMMFWYRQQPGQSLTLIATANQGSEATYESGFVIDKFPISRPNLTFSTLTVSNMSPEDSSIYLCSVGWTGGWETQYFGPGTRLLVL.

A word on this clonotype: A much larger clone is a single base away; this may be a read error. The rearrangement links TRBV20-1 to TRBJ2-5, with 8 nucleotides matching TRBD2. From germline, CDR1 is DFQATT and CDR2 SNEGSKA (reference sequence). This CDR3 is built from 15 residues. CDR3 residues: CSAPNVAGRSETLYF. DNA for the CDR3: TGCAGTGCCCCTAACGTAGCGGGGAGGTCAGAGACCCTGTACTTC.

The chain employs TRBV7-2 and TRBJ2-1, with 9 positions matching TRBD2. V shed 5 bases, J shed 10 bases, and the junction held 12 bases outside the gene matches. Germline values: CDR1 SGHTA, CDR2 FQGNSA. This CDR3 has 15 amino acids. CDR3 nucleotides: TGTGCCAGCAGCCTCGACGGCGGGAGGGCTGGCGAGCAGTTCTTC. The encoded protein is CASSLDGGRAGEQFF.

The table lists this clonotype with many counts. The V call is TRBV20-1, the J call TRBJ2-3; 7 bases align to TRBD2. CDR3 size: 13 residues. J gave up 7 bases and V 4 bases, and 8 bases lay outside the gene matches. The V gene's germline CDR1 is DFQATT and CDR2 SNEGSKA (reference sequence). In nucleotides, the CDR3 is TGCAGTGCTACCCAGCGGGGTGGGCATACGCAGTATTTT. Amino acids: CSATQRGGHTQYF.

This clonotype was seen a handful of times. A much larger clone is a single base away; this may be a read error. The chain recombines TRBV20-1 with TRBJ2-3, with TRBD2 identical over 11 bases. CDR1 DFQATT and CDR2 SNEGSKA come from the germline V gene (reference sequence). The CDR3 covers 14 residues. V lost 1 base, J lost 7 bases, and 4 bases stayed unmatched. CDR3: CSARALAGGYTQYF. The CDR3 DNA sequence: TGCAGTGCTAGAGCGCTAGCGGGAGGTTATACGCAGTATTTT.

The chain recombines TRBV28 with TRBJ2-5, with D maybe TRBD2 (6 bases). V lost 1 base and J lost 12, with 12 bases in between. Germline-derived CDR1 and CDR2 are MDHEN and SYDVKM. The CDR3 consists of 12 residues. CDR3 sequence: CASSLSGEAEYF. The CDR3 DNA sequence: TGTGCCAGCAGTTTATCGGGGGAGGCCGAGTACTTC.

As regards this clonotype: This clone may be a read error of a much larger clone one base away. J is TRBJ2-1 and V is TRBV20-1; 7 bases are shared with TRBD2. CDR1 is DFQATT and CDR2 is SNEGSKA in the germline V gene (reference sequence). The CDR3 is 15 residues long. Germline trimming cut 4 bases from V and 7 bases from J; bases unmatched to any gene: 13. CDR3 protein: CSATYFWDYKNEQFF. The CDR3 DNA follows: TGCAGTGCTACCTATTTCTGGGACTACAAGAATGAGCAGTTCTTC.

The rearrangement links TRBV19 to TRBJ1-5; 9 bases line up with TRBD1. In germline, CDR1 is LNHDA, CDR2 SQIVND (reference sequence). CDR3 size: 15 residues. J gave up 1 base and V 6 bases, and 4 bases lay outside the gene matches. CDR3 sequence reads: CASRAGTGSNQPQHF. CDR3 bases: TGTGCCAGTAGGGCCGGGACAGGGAGCAATCAGCCCCAGCATTTT. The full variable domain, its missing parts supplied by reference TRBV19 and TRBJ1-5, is DGGITQSPKYLFRKEGQNVTLSCEQNLNHDAMYWYRQDPGQGLRLIYYSQIVNDFQKGDIAEGYSVSREKKESFPLTVTSAQKNPTAFYLCASRAGTGSNQPQHFGDGTRLSIL.

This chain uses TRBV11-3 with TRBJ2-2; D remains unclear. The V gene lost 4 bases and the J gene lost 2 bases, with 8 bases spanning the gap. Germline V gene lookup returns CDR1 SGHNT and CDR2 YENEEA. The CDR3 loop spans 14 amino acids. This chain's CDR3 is CASSSGPNTGELFF. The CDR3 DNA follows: TGTGCCAGCAGCTCTGGGCCAAACACCGGGGAGCTGTTTTTT.

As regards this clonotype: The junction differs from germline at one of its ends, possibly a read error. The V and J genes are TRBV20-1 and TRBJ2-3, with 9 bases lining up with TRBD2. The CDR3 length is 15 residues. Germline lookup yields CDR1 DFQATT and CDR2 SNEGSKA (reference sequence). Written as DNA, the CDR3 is TGCAGTGCTAGAGAGGCTAGCGGGATGAAAGATGCGCAGTATTTT. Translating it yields CSAREASGMKDAQYF.

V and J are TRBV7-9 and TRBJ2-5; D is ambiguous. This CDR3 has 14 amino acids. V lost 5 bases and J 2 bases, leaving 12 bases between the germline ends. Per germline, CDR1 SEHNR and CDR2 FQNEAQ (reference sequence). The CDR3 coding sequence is TGTGCCAGCAGCCAATTGACCCAACAAGAGACCCAGTACTTC. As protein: CASSQLTQQETQYF.

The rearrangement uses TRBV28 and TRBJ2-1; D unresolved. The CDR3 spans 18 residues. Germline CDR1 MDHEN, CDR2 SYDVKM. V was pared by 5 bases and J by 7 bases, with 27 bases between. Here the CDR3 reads CASSPPLSSFSSLNEQFF. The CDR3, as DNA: TGTGCCAGCAGTCCACCCCTTAGTAGCTTTTCGTCCCTTAATGAGCAGTTCTTC.

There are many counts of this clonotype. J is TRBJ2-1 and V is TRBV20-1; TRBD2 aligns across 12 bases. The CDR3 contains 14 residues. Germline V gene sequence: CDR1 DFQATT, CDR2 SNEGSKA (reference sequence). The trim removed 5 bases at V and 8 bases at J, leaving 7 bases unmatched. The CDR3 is CSAHTSGRSHEQFF. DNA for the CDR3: TGCAGTGCTCACACTAGCGGGAGGTCCCATGAGCAGTTCTTC.

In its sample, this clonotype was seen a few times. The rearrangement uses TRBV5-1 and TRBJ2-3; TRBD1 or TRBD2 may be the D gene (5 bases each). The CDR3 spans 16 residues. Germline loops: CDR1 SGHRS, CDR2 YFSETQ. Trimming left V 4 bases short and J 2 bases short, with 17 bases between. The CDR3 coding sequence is TGCGCCAGCAGCAACACCGGGACCCCCTACACAGATACGCAGTATTTT. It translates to CASSNTGTPYTDTQYF.